This entry lists 21 T cell receptor beta chains sequenced from one sample in a study of shared clonotypes between healthy human individuals. Produced via immunoSEQ multiplex PCR; TCRdb's table is partial and in-frame only. The sample lists approximately 1,000,000 clones, 77% occurring once. Sequenced material: memory CD4+ T cells from PBMCs. Noted subset: CD45RA-negative fraction. Receptors originate from a young man in good health. Some clones in this sample may be carry-over from other donors' samples.

CDR3 sequence: CASSLSGTSGGSTDTQYF. As DNA, the CDR3 is TGTGCCAGCAGCTTATCTGGGACTAGCGGGGGGAGCACAGATACGCAGTATTTT. The chain joins TRBV7-3 to TRBJ2-3; 15 nucleotides match TRBD2. Per germline, CDR1 SGHTA and CDR2 FQGTGA. The J segment lost 0 bases and the V segment lost 2 bases, leaving 3 bases of the junction unmatched. The CDR3 has 18 amino acids.

The V and J genes are TRBV6-1 and TRBJ1-2; D not resolved. The germline V gene has CDR1 MNHNS and CDR2 SASEGT. The CDR3 runs to 14 residues. The ends were cut back, 7 bases at V and 4 bases at J, with 16 bases in the middle. CDR3 sequence reads: CASTPRGGSYGYTF. CDR3 coding DNA: TGTGCCAGCACCCCGAGAGGAGGCAGCTATGGCTACACCTTC.

V gene TRBV7-9 combines with J gene TRBJ1-1, with D perhaps TRBD1 (6 bases). Trimming cost V 7 bases and J 4 bases, with 19 bases left between them. Germline V gene data show CDR1 as SEHNR and CDR2 as FQNEAQ (reference sequence). This CDR3 has 15 amino acids. The CDR3 nucleotides are TGTGCCAGCACCGCCACGGGGGGCTCAGGCACTGAAGCTTTCTTT. This gives the protein CASTATGGSGTEAFF.

This clone was seen many times. The CDR3 region is CAGTGTDGNQPQHF. The CDR3 DNA reads as TGTGCCGGTACCGGGACAGACGGCAATCAGCCCCAGCATTTT. The gene calls are TRBV5-6 and TRBJ1-5; 7 bases are shared with TRBD1. The CDR3 has 14 amino acids. With 10 bases clipped from V and 2 bases from J, the junction kept 9 bases outside the gene matches. Germline CDR1 and CDR2: SGHDT and YYEEEE. The complete variable domain, with remaining parts taken from reference TRBV5-6 and TRBJ1-5, reads DAGVTQSPTHLIKTRGQQVTLRCSPKSGHDTVSWYQQALGQGPQFIFQYYEEEERQRGNFPDRFSGHQFPNYSSELNVNALLLGDSALYLCAGTGTDGNQPQHFGDGTRLSIL.

This clone was counted many times. This chain connects TRBV18 to TRBJ2-3, with D unresolved. With 3 bases removed from V and 4 bases from J, the gap between germline ends came to 14 bases. CDR3 length: 15 residues. From germline, CDR1 is KGHSH and CDR2 LQKENI. CDR3 residues: CASSPAGEYPDTQYF. CDR3 nucleotides: TGTGCCAGCTCACCGGCAGGAGAGTATCCAGATACGCAGTATTTT.

This chain uses TRBV28 with TRBJ1-5; 8 nucleotides agree with TRBD1. Trimming removed 2 bases from V and 6 bases from J; junction bases left unmatched: 6. Per the germline V gene, CDR1 is MDHEN and CDR2 is SYDVKM. The CDR3 loop spans 15 amino acids. The CDR3 sequence is CASSLPGQGIQPQHF. CDR3 nucleotide sequence: TGTGCCAGCAGTTTACCAGGACAGGGAATTCAGCCCCAGCATTTT.

This clone was observed a single time. This sequence joins TRBV7-9 and TRBJ1-1; D is possibly TRBD1 (6 bases). Germline CDR1 SEHNR, CDR2 FQNEAQ (reference sequence). The CDR3 has 14 amino acids. V lost 5 bases and J lost 0, with 10 bases in between. The chain's CDR3 is CASSPRGVNTEAFF. Here the CDR3 DNA reads TGTGCCAGCAGCCCCAGGGGAGTGAACACTGAAGCTTTCTTT.

This rearrangement joins TRBV2 to TRBJ2-7; tentatively, D is TRBD2 (5 bases). V shed 6 bases and J shed 0 bases, with 15 bases lying between them. The CDR3 is 15 amino acids. The germline V gene encodes CDR1 SNHLY and CDR2 FYNNEI. The CDR3 reads CASSLTNRDSYEQYF. The CDR3 DNA reads as TGTGCCAGCAGCCTGACAAACCGGGACTCCTACGAGCAGTACTTC.

V usage is TRBV7-8 and J usage is TRBJ2-1; the D gene is possibly TRBD2 (6 bases). Looked up from germline, CDR1 is SGHVS and CDR2 is FQNEAQ. The CDR3 consists of 16 residues. Trimming took off 2 bases at V and 0 bases at J, with 11 bases between the two ends. The CDR3 spells CASSLSPGSSYNEQFF. In DNA form, the CDR3 reads TGTGCCAGCAGCTTATCCCCCGGGAGCTCCTACAATGAGCAGTTCTTC.

V usage is TRBV7-9 and J usage is TRBJ2-2; D may be TRBD1 or TRBD2 (5 bases each). This CDR3 contains 16 residues. CDR1 and CDR2 from the germline V gene are SEHNR and FQNEAQ (reference sequence). V was clipped by 5 bases and J by 3 bases, with 16 bases between them. In DNA form, the CDR3 reads TGTGCCAGCAGCCCCCGACCGGGGACGGACACCGGGGAGCTGTTTTTT. Its protein product is CASSPRPGTDTGELFF.

V is TRBV5-1 and J is TRBJ2-1, with 8 bases aligning to TRBD2. J gave up 0 bases and V 4 bases, and 12 bases lay outside the gene matches. The CDR3 has 18 residues. Germline V gene data show CDR1 as SGHRS and CDR2 as YFSETQ. The CDR3 spells CASSRGLTGGSSYNEQFF. The DNA of the CDR3 is TGCGCCAGCAGCCGGGGCCTAACGGGAGGGAGCTCCTACAATGAGCAGTTCTTC.

This chain links TRBV19 with TRBJ2-5; TRBD2 matches 13 bases. The ends lost 1 base at V and 5 bases at J; junction bases unmatched: 10. CDR3 length: 18 amino acids. Germline CDR1 is LNHDA and CDR2 is SQIVND (reference sequence). DNA for the CDR3: TGTGCCAGTAGTATAGGACTAGCGGGAGGTTCGGGTTTCGAGACCCAGTACTTC. Translated: CASSIGLAGGSGFETQYF.

The DNA of the CDR3 is TGTGCCGCCGGGACAGGGGATTATGAGGCGTATGGCTACACCTTC. Translation: CAAGTGDYEAYGYTF. V is TRBV28 and J is TRBJ1-2; TRBD1 agrees at 10 bases. Germline trimming cut 11 bases from V and 5 bases from J; bases unmatched to any gene: 14. The germline gives CDR1 MDHEN, CDR2 SYDVKM. CDR3 length: 15 amino acids.

The chain has TRBV2 and TRBJ1-5, with 7 bases fitting TRBD1. The germline V gene encodes CDR1 SNHLY and CDR2 FYNNEI. Losses at the gene ends were 7 bases for V and 0 bases for J; bases not matched to a gene: 9. The CDR3 loop spans 16 amino acids. The CDR3 spells CASTRDGQDSNQPQHF. In DNA, the CDR3 is TGTGCCAGCACCAGAGACGGACAGGATAGCAATCAGCCCCAGCATTTT.

The chain carries TRBV5-1 and TRBJ2-1; TRBD2 agrees at 7 bases. Trimming took 4 bases from V and 1 from J; bases not matched to a gene: 5. CDR1 is SGHRS and CDR2 is YFSETQ in the germline V gene. The CDR3 has 15 amino acids. CDR3 sequence (DNA): TGCGCCAGCAGCCCGGGACTATCTTCCTACAATGAGCAGTTCTTC. Translation: CASSPGLSSYNEQFF. The full variable domain, its missing parts supplied by reference TRBV5-1 and TRBJ2-1, is KAGVTQTPRYLIKTRGQQVTLSCSPISGHRSVSWYQQTPGQGLQFLFEYFSETQRNKGNFPGRFSGRQFSNSRSEMNVSTLELGDSALYLCASSPGLSSYNEQFFGPGTRLTVL.

The chain uses TRBV5-1 and TRBJ2-1, with 7 bases that match TRBD2. The V gene's germline CDR1 is SGHRS and CDR2 YFSETQ. The V segment lost 2 bases and the J segment 0 bases; nucleotides outside the gene matches: 8. This CDR3 is 17 amino acids long. Here the CDR3 reads CASSLDTSASSYNEQFF. DNA for the CDR3: TGCGCCAGCAGCTTAGATACTAGCGCCAGCTCCTACAATGAGCAGTTCTTC.

On this clone itself: The junction departs from the called germline gene at one end, perhaps through a read error. This chain uses TRBV6-6 with TRBJ2-7, with D perhaps given as TRBD1 or TRBD2 (5 bases each). The CDR3 consists of 15 residues. Germline CDR1 reads MNHNY; CDR2 reads SVGAGI (reference sequence). The CDR3 loop is CAISESPGTSYEQYF. CDR3 DNA sequence: TGTGCCATCAGTGAGTCGCCCGGGACCTCCTACGAGCAGTACTTC.

This clone was detected a few times. Other DNA sequences of this sample code for an identical CDR3. The chain couples TRBV5-4 to TRBJ2-7; D may be TRBD2 (5 bases). This CDR3 contains 13 residues. Germline CDR1 is SGHNT and CDR2 is YYREEE (reference sequence). V lost 1 base and J 4 bases, leaving 9 bases between the germline ends. The CDR3 is CASSLLGDYEQYF. The CDR3 bases are TGTGCCAGCAGCTTGTTGGGAGATTACGAGCAGTACTTC.

The V and J genes are TRBV7-9 and TRBJ2-7; 9 bases line up with TRBD1. J gave up 2 bases and V 5 bases, and 10 bases lay outside the gene matches. The CDR3 totals 16 residues. Per the germline V gene, CDR1 is SEHNR and CDR2 is FQNEAQ (reference sequence). CDR3: CASSQSGTGRTYEQYF. The CDR3 nucleotides are TGTGCCAGCAGCCAATCCGGGACAGGGAGAACCTACGAGCAGTACTTC.

This clone was observed a few times. This is likely an artifact of a read error, given a far larger clone one base away. The chain is built from TRBV6-1 and TRBJ1-1; possibly TRBD1 for D (5 bases). There are 14 residues in the CDR3. Trimming shortened V by 4 bases and J by 6 bases, and 15 bases separated the two germline ends. Germline CDR1 reads MNHNS; CDR2 reads SASEGT. CDR3 protein: CASSGVTGVAEAFF. DNA for the CDR3: TGTGCCAGCAGTGGAGTGACGGGGGTAGCTGAAGCTTTCTTT.

This clone was detected once. The rearrangement uses TRBV18 and TRBJ1-4; 7 bases are shared with TRBD1. V dropped 1 base and J dropped 8; count of bases not matched to a gene: 4. Germline V gene lookup returns CDR1 KGHSH and CDR2 LQKENI. CDR3 size: 14 residues. CDR3 sequence reads: CASSPRQGEEKLFF. CDR3 DNA sequence: TGTGCCAGCTCACCACGGCAGGGGGAGGAAAAACTGTTTTTT.